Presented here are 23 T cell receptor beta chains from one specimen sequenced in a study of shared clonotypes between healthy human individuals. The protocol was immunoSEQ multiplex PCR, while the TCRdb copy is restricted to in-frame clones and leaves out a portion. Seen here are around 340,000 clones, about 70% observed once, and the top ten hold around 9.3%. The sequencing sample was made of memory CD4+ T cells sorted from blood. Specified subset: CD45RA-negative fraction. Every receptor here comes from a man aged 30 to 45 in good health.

DNA for the CDR3: TGTGCCACCGACCTTGCTGCCGCCGGTGGGACCACAGATACGCAGTATTTT. Translated: CATDLAAAGGTTDTQYF. The V call is TRBV2, the J call TRBJ2-3; D is tentatively TRBD1 or TRBD2 (5 bases each). The germline V gene encodes CDR1 SNHLY and CDR2 FYNNEI. The CDR3 is made up of 17 amino acids. The V and J ends lost 10 bases and 2 bases respectively, with 25 bases between them.

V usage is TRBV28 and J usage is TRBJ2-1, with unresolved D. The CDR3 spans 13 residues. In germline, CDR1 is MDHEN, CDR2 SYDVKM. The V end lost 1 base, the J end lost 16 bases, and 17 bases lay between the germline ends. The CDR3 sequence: CASSLLLVGPIFF. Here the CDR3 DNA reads TGTGCCAGCAGTTTATTGCTGGTGGGCCCTATTTTCTTC. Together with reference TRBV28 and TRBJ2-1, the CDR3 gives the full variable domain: DVKVTQSSRYLVKRTGEKVFLECVQDMDHENMFWYRQDPGLGLRLIYFSYDVKMKEKGDIPEGYSVSREKKERFSLILESASTNQTSMYLCASSLLLVGPIFFGPGTRLTVL.

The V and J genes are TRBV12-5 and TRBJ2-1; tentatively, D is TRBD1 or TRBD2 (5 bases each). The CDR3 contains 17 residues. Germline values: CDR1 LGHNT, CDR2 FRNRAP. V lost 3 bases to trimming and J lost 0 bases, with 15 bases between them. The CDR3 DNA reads TGTGCTAGTGGTTTTACCCGGGACCCGAGCTCCTACAATGAGCAGTTCTTC. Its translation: CASGFTRDPSSYNEQFF. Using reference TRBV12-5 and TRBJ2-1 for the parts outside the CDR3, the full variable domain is DARVTQTPRHKVTEMGQEVTMRCQPILGHNTVFWYRQTMMQGLELLAYFRNRAPLDDSGMPKDRFSAEMPDATLATLKIQPSEPRDSAVYFCASGFTRDPSSYNEQFFGPGTRLTVL.

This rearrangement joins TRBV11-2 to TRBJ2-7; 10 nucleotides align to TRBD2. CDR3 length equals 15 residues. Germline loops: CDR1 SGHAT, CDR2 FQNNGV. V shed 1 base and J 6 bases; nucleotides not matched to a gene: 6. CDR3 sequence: CASSLAAGGRGEQYF. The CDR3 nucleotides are TGTGCCAGCAGCTTAGCAGCGGGAGGGAGGGGCGAGCAGTACTTC.

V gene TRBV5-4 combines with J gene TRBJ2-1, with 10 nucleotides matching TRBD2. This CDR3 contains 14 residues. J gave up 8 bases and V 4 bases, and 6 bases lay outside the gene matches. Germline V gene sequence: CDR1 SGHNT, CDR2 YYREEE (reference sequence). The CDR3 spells CASSQTLAGYEQFF. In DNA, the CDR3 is TGTGCCAGCAGCCAAACACTAGCGGGGTATGAGCAGTTCTTC.

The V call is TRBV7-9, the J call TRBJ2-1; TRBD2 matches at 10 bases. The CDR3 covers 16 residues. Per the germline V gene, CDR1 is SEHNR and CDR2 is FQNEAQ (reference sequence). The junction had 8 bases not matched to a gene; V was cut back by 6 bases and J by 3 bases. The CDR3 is CASSQTTSGYYNEQFF. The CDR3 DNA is TGTGCCAGCAGTCAAACGACTAGCGGGTACTACAATGAGCAGTTCTTC.

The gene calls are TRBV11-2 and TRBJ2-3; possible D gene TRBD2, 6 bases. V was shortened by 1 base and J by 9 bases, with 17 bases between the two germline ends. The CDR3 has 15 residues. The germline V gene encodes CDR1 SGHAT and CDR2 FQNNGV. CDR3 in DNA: TGTGCCAGCAGCTTAGCGACGGGACTGCAGATAACGCAGTATTTT. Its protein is CASSLATGLQITQYF.

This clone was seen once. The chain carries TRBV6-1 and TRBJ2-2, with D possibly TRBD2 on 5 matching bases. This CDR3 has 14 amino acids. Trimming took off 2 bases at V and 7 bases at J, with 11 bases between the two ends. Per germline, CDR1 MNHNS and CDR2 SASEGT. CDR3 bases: TGTGCCAGCAGTGAATTAAACGGGGTCGGGGAGCTGTTTTTT. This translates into CASSELNGVGELFF.

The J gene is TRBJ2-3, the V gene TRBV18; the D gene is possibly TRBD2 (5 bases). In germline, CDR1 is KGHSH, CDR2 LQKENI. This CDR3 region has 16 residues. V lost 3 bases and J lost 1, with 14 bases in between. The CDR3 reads CASSPRAGGGTDTQYF. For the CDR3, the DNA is TGTGCCAGCTCACCCCGAGCAGGAGGCGGCACAGATACGCAGTATTTT.

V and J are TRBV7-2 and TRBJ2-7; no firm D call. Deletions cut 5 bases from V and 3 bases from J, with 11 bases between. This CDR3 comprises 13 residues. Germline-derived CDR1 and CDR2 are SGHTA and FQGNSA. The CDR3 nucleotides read TGTGCCAGCAGCCAAACCGGGTTCTACGAGCAGTACTTC. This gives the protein CASSQTGFYEQYF.

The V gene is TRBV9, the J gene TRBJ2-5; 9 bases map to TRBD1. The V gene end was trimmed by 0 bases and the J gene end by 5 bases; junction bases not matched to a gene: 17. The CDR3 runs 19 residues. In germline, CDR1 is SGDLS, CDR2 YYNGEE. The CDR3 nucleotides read TGTGCCAGCAGCGTAGCGGCGGGACAGGGTATTTTTGCGTCGGAGACCCAGTACTTC. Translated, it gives CASSVAAGQGIFASETQYF.

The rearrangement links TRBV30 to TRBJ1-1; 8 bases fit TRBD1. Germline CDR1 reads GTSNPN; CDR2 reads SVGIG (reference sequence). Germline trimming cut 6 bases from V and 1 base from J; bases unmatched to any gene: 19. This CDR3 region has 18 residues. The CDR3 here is CACSRGVTGVLPNTEAFF. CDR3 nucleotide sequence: TGTGCCTGTTCGAGGGGGGTGACAGGGGTCCTACCGAACACTGAAGCTTTCTTT.

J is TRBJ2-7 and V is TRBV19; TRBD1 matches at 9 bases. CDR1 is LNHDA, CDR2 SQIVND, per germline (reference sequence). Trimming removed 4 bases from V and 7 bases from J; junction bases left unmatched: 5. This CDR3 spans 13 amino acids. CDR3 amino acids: CASSTTGGVEQYF. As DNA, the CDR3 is TGTGCCAGTAGTACGACAGGGGGAGTAGAGCAGTACTTC.

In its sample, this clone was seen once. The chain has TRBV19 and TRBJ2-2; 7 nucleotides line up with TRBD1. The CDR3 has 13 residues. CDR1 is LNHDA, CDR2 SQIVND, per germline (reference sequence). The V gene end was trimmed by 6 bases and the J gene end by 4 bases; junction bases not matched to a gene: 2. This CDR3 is CASRTGSTGELFF. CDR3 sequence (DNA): TGTGCCAGTAGGACAGGGAGCACCGGGGAGCTGTTTTTT.

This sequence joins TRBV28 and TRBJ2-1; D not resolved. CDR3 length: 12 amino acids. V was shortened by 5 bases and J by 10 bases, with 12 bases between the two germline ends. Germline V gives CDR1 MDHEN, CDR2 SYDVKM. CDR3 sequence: CASSPPDQEQFF. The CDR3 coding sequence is TGTGCCAGCAGTCCCCCCGACCAGGAGCAGTTCTTC.

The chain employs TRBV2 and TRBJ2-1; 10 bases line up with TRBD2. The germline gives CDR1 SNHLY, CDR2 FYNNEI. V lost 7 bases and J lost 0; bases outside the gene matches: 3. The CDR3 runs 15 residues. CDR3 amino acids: CASTTSGASYNEQFF. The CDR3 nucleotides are TGTGCCAGCACTACTAGCGGGGCCTCCTACAATGAGCAGTTCTTC.

CDR3 coding DNA: TGTGCCAGCAGTTACTCGCACCTGGGACAGCCCTACGAGCAGTACTTC. Protein sequence: CASSYSHLGQPYEQYF. The chain combines TRBV6-5 with TRBJ2-7, with 7 bases matching TRBD1. This CDR3 has 16 amino acids. Germline V lookup: CDR1 MNHEY, CDR2 SVGAGI. V lost 0 bases, J lost 2 bases, and 7 bases stayed unmatched.

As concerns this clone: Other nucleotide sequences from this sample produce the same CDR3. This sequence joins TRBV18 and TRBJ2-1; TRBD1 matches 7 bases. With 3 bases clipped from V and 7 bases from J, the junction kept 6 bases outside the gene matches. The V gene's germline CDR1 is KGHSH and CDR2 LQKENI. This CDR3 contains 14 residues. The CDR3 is CASSPRQGRNEQFF. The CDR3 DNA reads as TGTGCCAGCTCACCCAGACAGGGTCGGAATGAGCAGTTCTTC.

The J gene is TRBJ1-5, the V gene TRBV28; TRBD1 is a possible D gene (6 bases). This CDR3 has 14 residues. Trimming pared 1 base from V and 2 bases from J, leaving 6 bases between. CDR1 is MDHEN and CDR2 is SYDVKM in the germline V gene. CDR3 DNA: TGTGCCAGCAGTTTATACAGGGGCAATCAGCCCCAGCATTTT. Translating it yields CASSLYRGNQPQHF.

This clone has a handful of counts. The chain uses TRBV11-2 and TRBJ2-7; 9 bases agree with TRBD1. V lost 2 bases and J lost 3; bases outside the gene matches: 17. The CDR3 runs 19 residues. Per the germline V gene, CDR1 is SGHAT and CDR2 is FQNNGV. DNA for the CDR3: TGTGCCAGCAGCTTATTGGGGACAGGGCTTCCTCTCTCTCTCTACGAGCAGTACTTC. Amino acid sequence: CASSLLGTGLPLSLYEQYF.

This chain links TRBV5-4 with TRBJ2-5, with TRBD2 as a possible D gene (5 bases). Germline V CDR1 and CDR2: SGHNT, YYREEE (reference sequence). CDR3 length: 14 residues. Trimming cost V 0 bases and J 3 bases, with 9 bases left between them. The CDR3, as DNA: TGTGCCAGCAGCTTGGCCTCGGGGAAAGAGACCCAGTACTTC. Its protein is CASSLASGKETQYF.

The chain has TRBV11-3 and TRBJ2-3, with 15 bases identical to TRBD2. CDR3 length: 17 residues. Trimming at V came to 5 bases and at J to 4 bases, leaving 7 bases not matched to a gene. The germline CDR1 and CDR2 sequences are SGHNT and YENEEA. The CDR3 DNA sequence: TGTGCCAGCAGCCCGGGACTAGCGGGGGGTGGGGCAGATACGCAGTATTTT. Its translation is CASSPGLAGGGADTQYF.

The CDR3 bases are TGTGCCAGCAGCGCCCTGCTAGCGGGAGCTCACAATGAGCAGTTCTTC. Encoded protein: CASSALLAGAHNEQFF. This chain uses TRBV9 with TRBJ2-1; TRBD2 matches 10 bases. Germline V lookup: CDR1 SGDLS, CDR2 YYNGEE. V lost 3 bases and J lost 5; bases outside the gene matches: 8. The length of the CDR3 is 16 residues.